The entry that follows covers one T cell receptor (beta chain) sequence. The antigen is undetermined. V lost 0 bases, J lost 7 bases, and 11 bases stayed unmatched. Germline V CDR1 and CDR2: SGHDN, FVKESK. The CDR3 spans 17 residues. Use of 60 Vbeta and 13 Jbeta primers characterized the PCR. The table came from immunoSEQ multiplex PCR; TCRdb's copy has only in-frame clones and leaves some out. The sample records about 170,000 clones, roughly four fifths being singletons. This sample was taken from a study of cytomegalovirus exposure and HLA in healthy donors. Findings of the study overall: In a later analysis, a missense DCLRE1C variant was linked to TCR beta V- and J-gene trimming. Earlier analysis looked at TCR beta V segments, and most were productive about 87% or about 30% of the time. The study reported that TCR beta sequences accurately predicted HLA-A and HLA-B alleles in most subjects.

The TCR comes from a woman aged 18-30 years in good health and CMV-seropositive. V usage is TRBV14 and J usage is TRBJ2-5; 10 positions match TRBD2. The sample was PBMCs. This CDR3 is CASSQDLAGVLKGTQYF. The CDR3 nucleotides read TGTGCCAGCAGCCAAGATCTAGCGGGGGTCCTAAAGGGGACCCAGTACTTC.